This TCR beta chain was profiled in a study of breast tumors, draining lymph nodes, adjacent tissues. Ten or more counts support this clonotype. Breast cancer patients provided tissue from their axillary draining lymph nodes. TCRdb re-analysed the multiplex PCR reads in MiXCR, keeping a single row per CDR3 protein. The data show around 230,000 distinct CDR3 sequences, under 35% seen once. The sequenced material came from axillary lymph node tissue. The TCR comes from a female donor with breast cancer. Some clones in this sample may be carry-over from other donors' samples.

CDR3 region: CASSTKTGSDTQYF. CDR3 sequence (DNA): TGTGCCAGCAGCACCAAGACAGGGTCCGATACGCAGTATTTT. J is TRBJ2-3 and V is TRBV13, with 7 positions matching TRBD1. From germline, CDR1 is PRHDT and CDR2 FYEKMQ (reference sequence). Trimming removed 5 bases from V and 6 bases from J; junction bases left unmatched: 8. CDR3 length equals 14 residues.